The 10 T cell receptor beta chains in this list originate from one sample, sequenced in a study of CD8 T cells in ankylosing spondylitis. General study results and limits: Eight highly homologous variants formed a TCR beta motif that appeared characteristic of ankylosing spondylitis blood.

One entry per CDR3 protein, called by TCRdb with MiXCR from the 5' RACE reads. The table lists about 540,000 distinct CDR3 sequences, approximately 11% of them singletons. These receptors have no known antigen. The sequencing sample was made of blood, either unsorted or a sorted T cell fraction (not recorded which). Every receptor here comes from a male donor with ankylosing spondylitis.

The table lists this clonotype with a few counts. This chain uses TRBV7-7 with TRBJ2-3; 13 bases fit TRBD2. The J segment lost 6 bases and the V segment lost 5 bases, leaving 8 bases of the junction unmatched. From germline, CDR1 is SSHAT and CDR2 FNYEAQ (reference sequence). The CDR3 is made up of 16 amino acids. Written as DNA, the CDR3 is TGTGCCAGCAGCATCGGACTAGCGGGAGTAGAGGATACGCAGTATTTT. Its translation is CASSIGLAGVEDTQYF.

This clonotype came up a few times. V and J are TRBV6-1 and TRBJ1-2; 8 nucleotides align to TRBD1. This CDR3 is built from 14 residues. With 5 bases clipped from V and 5 bases from J, the junction kept 7 bases outside the gene matches. The germline V gene encodes CDR1 MNHNS and CDR2 SASEGT. The CDR3 here is CASSPGGDFYGYTF. The CDR3, as DNA: TGTGCCAGCAGTCCAGGGGGCGATTTTTATGGCTACACCTTC.

This clonotype has a handful of counts. The chain is built from TRBV20-1 and TRBJ2-7; the D gene is possibly TRBD1 (6 bases). There are 14 residues in the CDR3. CDR1 is DFQATT and CDR2 is SNEGSKA in the germline V gene (reference sequence). V was cut by 7 bases and J by 3 bases, with 19 bases left in between. The chain's CDR3 is CSGIRGQKSYEQYF. The CDR3 nucleotides read TGCAGTGGCATACGTGGACAGAAAAGCTACGAGCAGTACTTC.

The CDR3 coding sequence is TGTGCCAGCAGCGGTACCGGGACAGGGGGCTACAATGAGCAGTTCTTC. Its translation: CASSGTGTGGYNEQFF. This chain links TRBV12-3 or TRBV12-4 with TRBJ2-1, with 11 bases that match TRBD1. The length of the CDR3 is 16 residues. V lost 6 bases, J lost 3 bases, and 7 bases stayed unmatched.

This clonotype was detected once. This chain joins TRBV7-2 and TRBJ1-2; 8 nucleotides align to TRBD1. CDR3 length: 14 residues. CDR1 and CDR2 (germline): SGHTA, FQGNSA. The V segment lost 5 bases and the J segment 4 bases; nucleotides outside the gene matches: 6. As DNA, the CDR3 is TGTGCCAGCAGCCCAAGACAGGGGAGCTATGGCTACACCTTC. Amino acids: CASSPRQGSYGYTF.

The rearrangement uses TRBV7-2 and TRBJ2-7, with D uncertain. Germline V lookup: CDR1 SGHTA, CDR2 FQGNSA. Trimming shortened V by 2 bases and J by 2 bases, and 7 bases separated the two germline ends. CDR3 size: 13 residues. DNA for the CDR3: TGTGCCAGCAGCTTACTGAGCCCCTACGAGCAGTACTTC. It translates to CASSLLSPYEQYF.

This clonotype was detected a few times. The chain uses TRBV15 and TRBJ2-1, with D hard to call. The germline V and J ends were trimmed by 3 bases and 0 bases, with 12 bases remaining between them. CDR1 and CDR2 from the germline V gene are LNHNV and YYDKDF (reference sequence). The CDR3 has 16 amino acids. The CDR3 bases are TGTGCCACCAGCAGCTTGGCGCGGAGCTCCTACAATGAGCAGTTCTTC. Encoded protein: CATSSLARSSYNEQFF.

The gene calls are TRBV30 and TRBJ1-6, with 10 bases identical to TRBD1. Trimming took 4 bases from V and 7 from J; bases not matched to a gene: 4. The germline CDR1 and CDR2 sequences are GTSNPN and SVGIG (reference sequence). This CDR3 comprises 14 residues. CDR3 sequence: CAWNSGQGNSPLHF. CDR3 nucleotide sequence: TGTGCCTGGAATTCGGGACAGGGGAATTCACCCCTCCACTTT.

The V gene is TRBV3-1, the J gene TRBJ1-5; D remains unclear. Trimming left V 3 bases short and J 1 base short, with 13 bases between. The CDR3 covers 16 residues. Germline V gene lookup returns CDR1 LGHDT and CDR2 YNNKEL (reference sequence). This CDR3 reads CASSQFPGVSNQPQHF. In DNA, the CDR3 is TGTGCCAGCAGCCAGTTTCCCGGGGTGAGCAATCAGCCCCAGCATTTT.

The CDR3: CASSDSRYQDTQYF. CDR3 nucleotides: TGTGCCAGCAGTGACTCTCGGTACCAAGATACGCAGTATTTT. The chain joins TRBV2 to TRBJ2-3; D unclear. Trimming removed 3 bases at V and 5 bases at J, with 12 bases between. Germline loops: CDR1 SNHLY, CDR2 FYNNEI. The CDR3 consists of 14 residues.